A single sample gave rise to the 14 T cell receptor beta chains below, sequenced in a study of T cell responses to AZD1222 COVID-19 vaccine (dated by TCRdb to 2020 to 2023). The meaning of the sample's time point label: baseline before first vaccination. Receptor libraries were prepared by the immunoSEQ multiplex PCR assay. TCRdb retrieved this table from immuneACCESS and kept in-frame rearrangements only. Not all clones are present; in checked studies, unresolved V genes account for under half, and no reason is known for the remainder. The sample includes 100,000 or so clones, with 75% to 95% observed a single time. 1% to 1.5% of the sample belongs to the ten largest clones. Sequenced here: peripheral blood, sampled on day 0 of AZD1222 vaccination. The receptors were gathered from an adult in good health.

The rearrangement uses TRBV10-3 and TRBJ2-1, with D perhaps TRBD1 (5 bases). This CDR3 contains 16 residues. Germline CDR1 ENHRY, CDR2 SYGVKD. V dropped 3 bases and J dropped 12 bases, with 24 bases sitting between them. DNA for the CDR3: TGTGCCATCAGTGACCCAGGGAAAAATGTTTTGCTGGGGCAGTTCTTC. Amino acids: CAISDPGKNVLLGQFF.

In DNA form, the CDR3 reads TGTGCCAGCAGCTCATTAGAGCGCAATCAGCCCCAGCATTTT. This gives the protein CASSSLERNQPQHF. This chain links TRBV5-6 with TRBJ1-5, with no clear D. The V gene's germline CDR1 is SGHDT and CDR2 YYEEEE. The CDR3 is 14 amino acids. Trimming left V 3 bases short and J 2 bases short, with 9 bases between.

The chain carries TRBV5-1 and TRBJ2-7; D gene unclear. The CDR3 has 12 residues. V dropped 1 base and J dropped 2 bases, with 4 bases sitting between them. Germline values: CDR1 SGHRS, CDR2 YFSETQ. The chain's CDR3 is CASSLIPYEQYF. The CDR3 DNA sequence: TGCGCCAGCAGCTTGATACCCTACGAGCAGTACTTC.

The gene calls are TRBV7-9 and TRBJ1-5; D remains ambiguous. CDR1 is SEHNR and CDR2 is FQNEAQ in the germline V gene (reference sequence). V was shortened by 5 bases and J by 1 base, with 6 bases between the two germline ends. The CDR3 is 13 residues long. CDR3 protein: CASSGGSNQPQHF. The CDR3 DNA follows: TGTGCCAGCAGCGGCGGCAGCAATCAGCCCCAGCATTTT.

The rearrangement joins TRBV27 to TRBJ2-7, with TRBD1 matching over 9 bases. The V segment lost 5 bases and the J segment 3 bases; nucleotides outside the gene matches: 14. Germline loops: CDR1 MNHEY, CDR2 SMNVEV (reference sequence). The CDR3 consists of 17 residues. CDR3 protein: CASSRVTGGESGYEQYF. The CDR3, as DNA: TGTGCCAGCAGTAGAGTTACAGGGGGCGAGTCGGGCTACGAGCAGTACTTC.

The chain carries TRBV27 and TRBJ2-7, with 11 bases aligning to TRBD2. Losses at the gene ends were 6 bases for V and 3 bases for J; bases not matched to a gene: 4. This CDR3 region has 14 residues. The germline gives CDR1 MNHEY, CDR2 SMNVEV (reference sequence). The CDR3 here is CASRPGTSGYEQYF. The CDR3 DNA is TGTGCCAGCAGACCTGGGACTAGCGGCTACGAGCAGTACTTC.

The chain links TRBV3-1 (or the pseudogene TRBV3-2) to TRBJ1-5, with a tentative D call TRBD1 (6 bases). V lost 5 bases and J 4 bases, leaving 12 bases between the germline ends. Looked up from germline, CDR1 is LGHDT and CDR2 is YNNKEL (reference sequence). CDR3 length: 14 residues. The CDR3 region has the DNA TGTGCCAGCAGCGCTGCCAGGGGAAATCAGCCCCAGCATTTT. Translating gives CASSAARGNQPQHF.

The chain joins TRBV6-1 to TRBJ1-2; D is unclear. The ends were cut back, 3 bases at V and 4 bases at J, with 15 bases in the middle. Per the germline V gene, CDR1 is MNHNS and CDR2 is SASEGT. The CDR3 totals 15 residues. CDR3 bases: TGTGCCAGCAGTGACAGAACCTATTCCCTCTATGGCTACACCTTC. It translates to CASSDRTYSLYGYTF.

The chain joins TRBV6-5 to TRBJ1-1; maybe TRBD1 (6 bases). This CDR3 comprises 15 residues. Germline-derived CDR1 and CDR2 are MNHEY and SVGAGI. Trimming shortened V by 0 bases and J by 1 base, and 9 bases separated the two germline ends. CDR3 region: CASSYSTGPNTEAFF. CDR3 in DNA: TGTGCCAGCAGTTACTCGACAGGTCCGAACACTGAAGCTTTCTTT.

This clone was seen only a few times. The V call is TRBV11-2, the J call TRBJ2-1, with D perhaps given as TRBD1 or TRBD2 (6 bases each). V shed 7 bases and J shed 7 bases, with 17 bases lying between them. The germline V gene encodes CDR1 SGHAT and CDR2 FQNNGV. This CDR3 spans 14 amino acids. In DNA, the CDR3 is TGTGCCAGCAAAATTAGCGGAGGGGGTAATGAGCAGTTCTTC. The encoded protein is CASKISGGGNEQFF. The full variable domain, its missing parts supplied by reference TRBV11-2 and TRBJ2-1, is EAGVAQSPRYKIIEKRQSVAFWCNPISGHATLYWYQQILGQGPKLLIQFQNNGVVDDSQLPKDRFSAERLKGVDSTLKIQPAKLEDSAVYLCASKISGGGNEQFFGPGTRLTVL.

The chain links TRBV5-8 to TRBJ1-1; weak D call: TRBD1 (6 bases). CDR3 length: 15 amino acids. Trimming took off 1 base at V and 1 base at J, with 11 bases between the two ends. Germline V gene sequence: CDR1 SGHTS, CDR2 YDEGEE. CDR3 nucleotides: TGTGCCAGCAGCTTGTGGCAGGGGTCGAACACTGAAGCTTTCTTT. This translates into CASSLWQGSNTEAFF. Looking up the rest from reference TRBV5-8 and TRBJ1-1 gives the full variable domain: EAGVTQSPTHLIKTRGQQATLRCSPISGHTSVYWYQQALGLGLQFLLWYDEGEERNRGNFPPRFSGRQFPNYSSELNVNALELEDSALYLCASSLWQGSNTEAFFGQGTRLTVV.

This chain links TRBV15 with TRBJ2-7, with D perhaps matching TRBD1 (5 bases). This CDR3 has 15 amino acids. Trimming took off 0 bases at V and 6 bases at J, with 15 bases between the two ends. The germline CDR1 and CDR2 sequences are LNHNV and YYDKDF (reference sequence). DNA for the CDR3: TGTGCCACCAGCAGAGATCAAGGGGATTGGCGCGAGCAGTACTTC. Translation: CATSRDQGDWREQYF.

This chain uses TRBV7-6 with TRBJ1-4; no clear D. Germline CDR1 reads SGHVS; CDR2 reads FNYEAQ. V was cut by 0 bases and J by 5 bases, with 10 bases left in between. The CDR3 runs to 15 residues. The CDR3 DNA is TGTGCCAGCAGCTTAGCGGGGAGGTTAAATGAAAAACTGTTTTTT. Translation: CASSLAGRLNEKLFF.

In this sample, this clone turned up once. The rearrangement joins TRBV6-5 to TRBJ2-3; D might be TRBD1 (5 bases). V was cut by 7 bases and J by 1 base, with 9 bases left in between. CDR1 and CDR2 from the germline V gene are MNHEY and SVGAGI. The CDR3 sequence is 13 residues long. The CDR3 here is CASTLRGTDTQYF. CDR3 in DNA: TGTGCCAGCACCCTCAGGGGCACAGATACGCAGTATTTT.